These T cell receptor beta chains were read from a single sample in a study of T cell repertoires in cytomegalovirus infection. These receptors have no identified antigens. TCRdb reprocessed the reads with MiXCR, giving one entry per CDR3 protein. The repertoire consists of approximately 76,000 distinct CDR3 sequences, with more than 20% occurring once and the leading ten covering roughly 50%. The specimen comprised CD8+ T cells from cultured PBMCs, sampled from culture after CMV antigen stimulation. These receptors were taken from a human donor in good health (CMV status not recorded). Some clones in this sample may be carry-over from other donors' samples. Each CDR3 is given with its conserved first and last residue. D genes are given only for firm matches. Expanded clones are given a class, and other clones once, few, many or no size at all.

j_call d_call v_call cdr3_length clone_size cdr3_aa cdr3_nt
TRBJ2-7 TRBD1 TRBV12-3/TRBV12-4 14 NA CASSPWTGLYEQYF TGTGCCAGCAGCCCCTGGACAGGCCTCTACGAGCAGTACTTC
TRBJ1-5 NA TRBV2 15 few CASSEAVSSNQPQHF TGTGCCAGCAGTGAAGCAGTCAGTAGCAATCAGCCCCAGCATTTT
TRBJ2-7 NA TRBV30 13 few CAWSWLSSYEQYF TGTGCCTGGAGTTGGTTGAGCTCCTACGAGCAGTACTTC
TRBJ2-3 TRBD1 TRBV6-6 16 NA CASFITRDRGTDTQYF TGTGCCAGCTTTATTACCCGGGACAGGGGCACAGATACGCAGTATTTT
TRBJ2-7 TRBD1 TRBV20-1 13 NA CSAKTGGSYEQYF TGCAGTGCCAAGACAGGGGGCTCCTACGAGCAGTACTTC
TRBJ2-7 NA TRBV27 14 few CASSFLGKGYEQYF TGTGCCAGCAGTTTCCTAGGGAAGGGTTACGAGCAGTACTTC
TRBJ2-7 NA TRBV20-1 16 NA CSARDAFEGGGYEQYF TGCAGTGCTAGAGATGCGTTTGAGGGGGGAGGCTACGAGCAGTACTTC
TRBJ2-7 TRBD1 TRBV5-1 14 NA CASSSTGGAYEQYF TGCGCCAGCAGCTCCACAGGGGGAGCCTACGAGCAGTACTTC
TRBJ1-1 TRBD1 TRBV5-6 17 many CASRGGQGMKGDTEAFF TGTGCCAGCAGAGGGGGACAGGGGATGAAGGGGGACACTGAAGCTTTCTTT
TRBJ1-3 NA TRBV4-1 15 NA CASSQDGGLGNTIYF TGCGCCAGCAGCCAAGACGGGGGTTTGGGAAACACCATATATTTT
TRBJ2-7 NA TRBV29-1 16 many CSVEFGETGETYEQYF TGCAGCGTTGAATTTGGTGAGACAGGCGAAACCTACGAGCAGTACTTC
TRBJ1-2 TRBD1 TRBV28 19 many CASSPASGTGGWDEYGYTF TGTGCCAGCAGCCCTGCCTCCGGGACAGGGGGTTGGGATGAGTATGGCTACACCTTC
TRBJ2-3 TRBD2 TRBV20-1 18 many CSARTTPGSGTSTDTQYF TGCAGTGCTCGAACGACCCCTGGGAGCGGGACTAGCACAGATACGCAGTATTTT
TRBJ2-7 TRBD1 TRBV28 14 few CASSLSRGRYEQYF TGTGCCAGCAGTTTATCGAGGGGGCGGTACGAGCAGTACTTC
TRBJ1-1 TRBD1 TRBV29-1 13 NA CSVRGQTNTEAFF TGCAGCGTCCGGGGACAGACGAACACTGAAGCTTTCTTT
TRBJ2-3 NA TRBV6-5 14 few CASSYQFSTDTQYF TGTGCCAGCAGTTACCAGTTTAGCACAGATACGCAGTATTTT
TRBJ2-2 NA TRBV4-1 13 many CASSQAETGELFF TGCGCCAGCAGCCAAGCTGAAACCGGGGAGCTGTTTTTT
TRBJ2-5 NA TRBV28 15 medium-sized CASSSSRVGRETQYF TGTGCCAGCAGTTCCTCCAGGGTAGGGCGTGAGACCCAGTACTTC
TRBJ2-5 NA TRBV5-5 15 many CASSLRGGAGETQYF TGTGCCAGCAGCTTACGAGGGGGGGCCGGAGAGACCCAGTACTTC
TRBJ1-5 NA TRBV27 16 NA CASSLSPPGWNQPQHF TGTGCCAGCAGTCTCTCCCCCCCGGGGTGGAATCAGCCCCAGCATTTT
TRBJ2-7 NA TRBV7-9 15 NA CASSYGGGSSYEQYF TGTGCCAGCAGCTATGGAGGGGGCAGCTCCTACGAGCAGTACTTC
TRBJ2-1 NA TRBV27 13 NA CASSLRGPNEQFF TGTGCCAGCAGTTTACGGGGGCCCAATGAGCAGTTCTTC
TRBJ2-1 NA TRBV4-1 14 few CASSQETNYNEQFF TGCGCCAGCAGCCAAGAGACCAACTACAATGAGCAGTTCTTC
TRBJ1-2 NA TRBV7-6 12 many CASSLQGGGYTF TGTGCCAGCAGCTTACAGGGAGGTGGCTACACCTTC
TRBJ2-7 TRBD2 TRBV7-9 13 few CASSGGRGYEQYF TGTGCCAGCAGCGGTGGGAGGGGCTACGAGCAGTACTTC
TRBJ2-1 TRBD2 TRBV9 14 NA CASSPRGDYNEQFF TGTGCCAGCAGCCCTCGGGGGGACTACAATGAGCAGTTCTTC
TRBJ1-4 NA TRBV27 12 few CASSSSPYELFF TGTGCCAGCAGTTCCTCCCCCTACGAACTGTTTTTT
TRBJ1-5 NA TRBV20-1 14 NA CSASSRDSNQPQHF TGCAGTGCTAGCTCCAGAGATAGCAATCAGCCCCAGCATTTT
TRBJ2-7 NA TRBV2 14 NA CASSEGEATYEQYF TGTGCCAGCAGTGAAGGTGAAGCTACCTACGAGCAGTACTTC
TRBJ2-7 NA TRBV4-3 17 few CASSQDRRGRGSYEQYF TGCGCCAGCAGCCAAGATCGCAGAGGTAGAGGATCCTACGAGCAGTACTTC
TRBJ2-7 TRBD1 TRBV11-2 16 NA CASSFVGQGFLYEQYF TGTGCCAGCAGCTTCGTGGGACAGGGGTTTTTGTACGAGCAGTACTTC
TRBJ2-1 TRBD2 TRBV4-1 14 many CASSPGLAGDEQFF TGCGCCAGCAGCCCCGGACTAGCGGGGGACGAGCAGTTCTTC
TRBJ2-7 NA TRBV12-3/TRBV12-4 10 many CASGSYEQYF TGTGCCAGCGGTTCCTACGAGCAGTACTTC
TRBJ2-1 TRBD2 TRBV19 22 many CASSATPWTSGAIHYSYNEQFF TGTGCCAGTAGTGCTACTCCTTGGACTAGCGGGGCCATACACTACTCCTACAATGAGCAGTTCTTC
TRBJ2-1 NA TRBV7-9 14 few CASSLELNNNEQFF TGTGCCAGCAGCTTAGAGCTTAACAACAATGAGCAGTTCTTC
TRBJ2-7 TRBD1 TRBV7-8 13 few CASSLAGGYEQYF TGTGCCAGCAGCTTGGCAGGGGGCTACGAGCAGTACTTC
TRBJ2-5 TRBD1 TRBV5-1 17 NA CASSSLWDRGAQETQYF TGCGCCAGCAGCTCTCTGTGGGACAGGGGCGCCCAAGAGACCCAGTACTTC
TRBJ2-7 TRBD2 TRBV7-2 14 many CASSYTSGGWEQYF TGTGCCAGCAGCTATACTAGCGGGGGGTGGGAGCAGTACTTC
TRBJ1-4 NA TRBV7-9 12 few CASSYSYEKLFF TGTGCCAGCAGCTACTCTTATGAAAAACTGTTTTTT
TRBJ2-7 TRBD1 TRBV4-2 16 NA CASSQMTGPTSYEQYF TGTGCCAGCAGCCAAATGACAGGGCCCACCTCCTACGAGCAGTACTTC
TRBJ1-2 NA TRBV15 13 few CATSRVGGNGYTF TGTGCCACCAGCAGAGTCGGGGGCAATGGCTACACCTTC
TRBJ1-2 NA TRBV7-2 14 many CASSLVQGYYGYTF TGTGCCAGCAGCCTGGTCCAGGGGTACTATGGCTACACCTTC
TRBJ1-2 TRBD1 TRBV6-5 15 NA CASSYSGQGVRGYTF TGTGCCAGCAGTTACTCGGGACAGGGGGTGAGAGGCTACACCTTC
TRBJ2-3 NA TRBV6-1 15 many CASSALTGATDTQYF TGTGCCAGCAGTGCTCTGACTGGGGCCACAGATACGCAGTATTTT
TRBJ2-1 TRBD2 TRBV6-2/TRBV6-3 14 few CASTSGGAQDEQFF TGTGCCAGCACTAGCGGGGGGGCCCAGGATGAGCAGTTCTTC
TRBJ2-1 TRBD2 TRBV9 15 NA CASSLTSGGSSEQFF TGTGCCAGCAGCCTGACTAGCGGGGGGTCGAGTGAGCAGTTCTTC
TRBJ1-3 NA TRBV12-3/TRBV12-4 15 NA CASSFVPGARNTIYF TGTGCCAGCAGTTTTGTGCCAGGGGCTAGAAACACCATATATTTT
TRBJ2-6 TRBD2 TRBV5-6 18 few CASSLGLAGHSGANVLTF TGTGCCAGCAGCTTGGGACTAGCGGGTCACTCTGGGGCCAACGTCCTGACTTTC
TRBJ2-4 NA TRBV2 13 NA CASSEAPAIKVHF TGTGCCAGCAGTGAAGCGCCCGCCATTAAGGTTCACTTC
TRBJ2-2 TRBD2 TRBV28 16 few CASSLAGGPYTGELFF TGTGCCAGCAGTTTAGCGGGGGGGCCCTACACCGGGGAGCTGTTTTTT
TRBJ2-7 NA TRBV12-3/TRBV12-4 14 few CASKLGTSKYEQYF TGTGCCAGCAAGCTCGGAACAAGCAAATACGAGCAGTACTTC
TRBJ1-3 NA TRBV7-9 16 NA CASSQSGQNLSNTIYF TGTGCCAGCAGCCAATCCGGACAGAACCTATCAAACACCATATATTTT
TRBJ2-5 NA TRBV12-3/TRBV12-4 17 many CASSLAEGEQTSETQYF TGTGCCAGCAGTTTGGCGGAAGGAGAGCAAACGTCAGAGACCCAGTACTTC
TRBJ2-1 TRBD2 TRBV27 18 NA CASSGRTSGGPSYNEQFF TGTGCCAGCAGTGGGAGGACTAGCGGGGGTCCTTCCTACAATGAGCAGTTCTTC
TRBJ1-4 NA TRBV5-6 14 NA CASSQTDSDEKLFF TGTGCCAGCAGCCAGACAGACTCGGACGAAAAACTGTTTTTT